One T cell receptor beta chain is described in this entry. The data were taken from a study of blood T cell repertoires in COVID-19. The CDR3 has 14 amino acids. CDR1 MNHEY and CDR2 SVGEGT come from the germline V gene. With V trimmed by 3 bases and J by 3 bases, 5 bases remained unmatched. The assay was immunoSEQ multiplex PCR, and TCRdb's table has in-frame clones only and misses some. This repertoire shows over 200,000 clones, 85% to 90% found once; its top ten account for around 2.9%. The sequencing input was peripheral blood. The chain couples TRBV6-2 or TRBV6-3 to TRBJ2-7; 7 nucleotides align to TRBD2. This clonotype was obtained from a woman in her sixties or seventies with acute or convalescent COVID-19. CDR3 nucleotide sequence: TGTGCCAGCAGTTATTTCGGGGGGTACTACGAGCAGTACTTC. This gives the protein CASSYFGGYYEQYF.